Listed below are T cell receptor beta chains from one sample, sequenced in a study of blood T cell repertoires in COVID-19. Profiled with immunoSEQ multiplex PCR; TCRdb holds only in-frame clones, not every one. The table has around 62,000 clones, 88% seen once. The sequencing sample was made of PBMCs or T cells enriched from blood (not recorded which). All receptors come from a woman aged 40 to 55 who had recovered from COVID-19. The CDR3 runs from the conserved cysteine through the conserved F or W.

v_call	j_call	cdr3_aa
TRBV18	TRBJ1-4	CASSPGTGGSGEKLFF
TRBV6-2/TRBV6-3	TRBJ1-2	CASSYHWRGYTF
TRBV6-5	TRBJ1-2	CASSYGTGAGYTF
TRBV6-5	TRBJ1-1	CASRRSGRGNTEAFF
TRBV25-1	TRBJ1-1	CASSGVPQNTEAFF
TRBV13	TRBJ2-7	CASSIAGTGLEQYF
TRBV29-1	TRBJ1-4	CSARDAGELFF
TRBV3-1/TRBV3-2	TRBJ2-5	CASSQSTPGQQETQYF
TRBV11-2	TRBJ2-7	CASSFKRGLSYEQYF
TRBV5-1	TRBJ1-1	CASSHNTEAFF
TRBV10-3	TRBJ2-2	CAIRGDRTVGELFF
TRBV29-1	TRBJ2-3	CSVFPTSTDTQYF
TRBV7-6	TRBJ1-4	CASSRRQGAGNEKLFF
TRBV15	TRBJ2-6	CATSRDPRDSSSGANVLTF
TRBV19	TRBJ1-2	CASSIDWPGRSGYTF
TRBV4-1	TRBJ2-2	CASSRPAGGAWTGELFF
TRBV29-1	TRBJ1-1	CSVGVGQVGSTEAFF
TRBV5-4	TRBJ2-3	CASSTLRRARVPDTQYF
TRBV19	TRBJ2-2	CASTVAGLNTGELFF
TRBV11-2	TRBJ2-3	CASSLGVGGHTDTQYF
TRBV5-6	TRBJ2-7	CASSSPLGRHYEQYF
TRBV27	TRBJ2-1	CASLSGGPSSYNEQFF
TRBV7-6	TRBJ1-2	CASSLDGTGQGRAYGYTF
TRBV11-3	TRBJ1-1	CASSFRTGRTEAFF
TRBV7-9	TRBJ2-5	CASSLATSGGLETQYF
TRBV10-2	TRBJ2-5	CASRPPGASQETQYF
TRBV19	TRBJ2-7	CASSTDRGNEQYF
TRBV4-1	TRBJ1-4	CASSQAGVNEKLFF
TRBV5-8	TRBJ2-1	CASSLRLAAYNEQFF
TRBV29-1	TRBJ2-7	CSVEGQGTYEQYF
TRBV11-2	TRBJ2-1	CASSYSVAGGYSGLRVGNEQFF
TRBV10-1	TRBJ2-1	CASSEYADNEQFF
TRBV10-3	TRBJ1-2	CAISGQTGANYGYTF
TRBV5-1	TRBJ1-2	CASSPRDRNYGYTF
TRBV29-1	TRBJ2-3	CSVEPPGGSTDTQYF
TRBV23-1	TRBJ1-1	CASSHAHLGGQGEAFF
TRBV19	TRBJ1-4	CASSETGVGEKLFF
TRBV27	TRBJ1-1	CASSLSGVRNTEAFF
TRBV5-6	TRBJ1-5	CASSLGQGSWNQPQHF
TRBV5-4	TRBJ2-7	CASSLSSGGYEQYF
TRBV7-2	TRBJ2-2	CASSTTRGLAFVGELFF
TRBV25-1	TRBJ2-5	CASSDLTTSHQETQYF
TRBV6-4	TRBJ1-2	CASSDSGGIGGYTF
TRBV5-5	TRBJ2-7	CASSLLVRAHEQYF
TRBV19	TRBJ2-3	CASSLMTSGGPYDTQYF
TRBV6-5	TRBJ2-7	CASSYEGSYEQYF
TRBV6-5	TRBJ2-5	CASSYLARGGEETQYF
TRBV12-5	TRBJ2-7	CASGYRLYEQYF
TRBV6-1	TRBJ2-1	CASSDGGSSYNEQFF
TRBV5-1	TRBJ1-4	CASSLRPWRTTNEKLFF
TRBV15	TRBJ2-5	CATSSSGVGAQYF
TRBV12-3/TRBV12-4	TRBJ2-1	CASSLNNEQFF
TRBV6-2/TRBV6-3	TRBJ1-2	CASSSGLLYGYTF